The 23 T cell receptor beta chains reported below all come from one sample, sequenced in a study of T-cell memory formation after mild COVID-19. Each CDR3 protein is one row after TCRdb ran MiXCR on the 5' RACE reads. The sample holds more than 250,000 distinct CDR3 sequences, approximately 15% seen once. The sample taken for sequencing was PBMCs or a T cell subset sorted from them (not recorded which). These receptors came from a man aged 18 to 30 who had mild COVID-19 (a few samples of this study predate the infection). Cell type and time point are not known.

This clonotype appeared a few times. The rearrangement joins TRBV24-1 to TRBJ2-2; D unresolved. Germline V gives CDR1 KGHDR, CDR2 SFDVKD. The CDR3 is 17 amino acids. V lost 4 bases and J 0 bases, leaving 14 bases between the germline ends. CDR3 nucleotide sequence: TGTGCCACCAGTGACCCCGCCGGAGCAGCGAACACCGGGGAGCTGTTTTTT. Protein product: CATSDPAGAANTGELFF.

This clonotype has only a few counts. A read error may explain this, as a much larger clone is one base away. This rearrangement joins TRBV6-6 to TRBJ2-3, with 7 bases that match TRBD1. Germline V gene sequence: CDR1 MNHNY, CDR2 SVGAGI (reference sequence). The trim removed 6 bases at V and 4 bases at J, leaving 4 bases unmatched. The CDR3 runs to 13 residues. CDR3 sequence (DNA): TGTGCCAGCAGCTACAGGGGCGCAGATACGCAGTATTTT. Protein: CASSYRGADTQYF.

V is TRBV5-1 and J is TRBJ2-7, with 9 nucleotides matching TRBD1. This CDR3 comprises 15 residues. V was clipped by 4 bases and J by 4 bases; unmatched bases: 9. Germline V gene lookup returns CDR1 SGHRS and CDR2 YFSETQ. This CDR3 reads CASSLGTGSGYEQYV. The CDR3 DNA reads as TGCGCCAGCAGCCTAGGGACAGGGAGCGGTTACGAGCAGTACGTC.

This chain links TRBV10-3 with TRBJ2-3; 7 bases fit TRBD2. V lost 11 bases and J lost 3; bases outside the gene matches: 11. This CDR3 contains 14 residues. Looked up from germline, CDR1 is ENHRY and CDR2 is SYGVKD. In DNA form, the CDR3 reads TGTGCCGTAGGACTAGGCGGGCCTACAGATACGCAGTATTTT. Amino acids: CAVGLGGPTDTQYF.

The chain has TRBV24-1 and TRBJ2-3; 12 bases match TRBD2. The CDR3 is 16 residues long. The germline V gene encodes CDR1 KGHDR and CDR2 SFDVKD. Trimming took 4 bases from V and 6 from J; bases not matched to a gene: 7. The CDR3 sequence is CATSDYRLAGEDTQYF. The CDR3 coding sequence is TGTGCCACCAGTGACTACCGACTAGCGGGGGAGGATACGCAGTATTTT.

This clonotype came up many times. The J gene is TRBJ2-2, the V gene TRBV11-2; either TRBD1 or TRBD2 may fit D (5 bases each). The CDR3 runs 17 residues. Trimming cost V 5 bases and J 5 bases, with 21 bases left between them. The germline V gene has CDR1 SGHAT and CDR2 FQNNGV. CDR3 in amino acids: CASSLPPGAKRTGELFF. As DNA, the CDR3 is TGTGCCAGCAGCCTTCCTCCCGGGGCGAAGAGGACCGGGGAGCTGTTTTTT. Variable domain in full (rest from reference TRBV11-2 and TRBJ2-2): EAGVAQSPRYKIIEKRQSVAFWCNPISGHATLYWYQQILGQGPKLLIQFQNNGVVDDSQLPKDRFSAERLKGVDSTLKIQPAKLEDSAVYLCASSLPPGAKRTGELFFGEGSRLTVL.

The chain employs TRBV28 and TRBJ1-4; TRBD1 is a possible D gene (5 bases). Trimming removed 6 bases at V and 5 bases at J, with 10 bases between. Germline assignment: CDR1 MDHEN and CDR2 SYDVKM. This CDR3 is built from 13 residues. The CDR3 region has the DNA TGTGCCAGCAGCGATCGACAGAATGAAAAACTGTTTTTT. It translates to CASSDRQNEKLFF.

The J gene is TRBJ2-3, the V gene TRBV7-2, with D perhaps TRBD2 (6 bases). Germline V CDR1 and CDR2: SGHTA, FQGNSA. This CDR3 contains 14 residues. With 1 base removed from V and 8 bases from J, the gap between germline ends came to 13 bases. The CDR3 reads CASSLGLVGGTQYF. The CDR3 DNA is TGTGCCAGCAGCTTAGGACTCGTCGGGGGTACGCAGTATTTT.

This clonotype was observed many times. This chain links TRBV7-2 with TRBJ2-3; possibly TRBD2 for D (6 bases). The V and J ends lost 3 bases and 5 bases respectively, with 12 bases between them. Germline V gives CDR1 SGHTA, CDR2 FQGNSA. CDR3 length: 14 amino acids. CDR3 in DNA: TGTGCCAGCAGCTTTGATAGCGGTCTAGATACGCAGTATTTT. It yields the protein CASSFDSGLDTQYF.

This clonotype was seen a handful of times. The chain employs TRBV4-3 and TRBJ1-2; 9 positions match TRBD1. With V trimmed by 1 base and J by 6 bases, 9 bases remained unmatched. CDR3 length: 16 residues. Germline V gene lookup returns CDR1 LGHNA and CDR2 YSLEER. The CDR3 region has the DNA TGCGCCAGCAGCCAAGGGTCGTGGACAGGGGATGATGGCTACACCTTC. Its protein is CASSQGSWTGDDGYTF.

The chain is built from TRBV12-3 or TRBV12-4 and TRBJ2-5, with TRBD2 identical over 10 bases. V dropped 7 bases and J dropped 4; count of bases not matched to a gene: 3. This CDR3 contains 13 residues. The CDR3 DNA reads as TGTGCCAGCACCTTAGCGGGAGGAGAGACCCAGTACTTC. Translated, it gives CASTLAGGETQYF.

This clonotype was found many times. The V call is TRBV12-3 or TRBV12-4, the J call TRBJ2-7; D ambiguous. Trimming stripped 8 bases from V and 4 bases from J, with 12 bases between. The length of the CDR3 is 12 residues. CDR3 nucleotides: TGTGCCAGCGGACCCCGAACATACGAGCAGTACTTC. Amino acid sequence: CASGPRTYEQYF.

This clonotype came up a few times. The genes are TRBV5-1 and TRBJ2-5; D uncertain. The CDR3 has 13 amino acids. Trimming shortened V by 4 bases and J by 5 bases, and 12 bases separated the two germline ends. Germline V CDR1 and CDR2: SGHRS, YFSETQ. CDR3 region: CASSSRQSETQYF. As DNA, the CDR3 is TGCGCCAGCAGCAGTAGACAATCGGAGACCCAGTACTTC.

This clonotype was found a few times. CDR3 in amino acids: CASRGLAGAGTQYF. The CDR3 coding sequence is TGTGCCAGCCGAGGACTAGCGGGGGCCGGGACCCAGTACTTC. The gene calls are TRBV12-3 or TRBV12-4 and TRBJ2-5; 13 bases agree with TRBD2. With 8 bases clipped from V and 7 bases from J, the junction kept 7 bases outside the gene matches. This CDR3 has 14 amino acids.

The table lists this clonotype with a few counts. The J gene is TRBJ1-6, the V gene TRBV10-3, with 11 bases identical to TRBD1. V trimming: 6 bases; J trimming: 9 bases; junction bases outside the gene matches: 4. The germline V gene has CDR1 ENHRY and CDR2 SYGVKD. CDR3 length equals 14 residues. This chain's CDR3 is CAIRMGTGGSPLHF. Written as DNA, the CDR3 is TGTGCCATCAGGATGGGGACAGGGGGTTCACCCCTCCACTTT.

This clonotype came up a few times. The V gene is TRBV6-6, the J gene TRBJ2-3; 8 bases are a match to TRBD1. The germline gives CDR1 MNHNY, CDR2 SVGAGI (reference sequence). The CDR3 extends over 16 amino acids. V dropped 0 bases and J dropped 5; count of bases not matched to a gene: 7. The CDR3 nucleotides read TGTGCCAGCAGTTACTCGACCCAGGGGGCTAAAGATACGCAGTATTTT. This gives the protein CASSYSTQGAKDTQYF.

This clonotype was seen just once. The chain employs TRBV13 and TRBJ2-7, with D tentatively TRBD1 (5 bases). V lost 3 bases and J 2 bases, leaving 14 bases between the germline ends. The CDR3 consists of 15 residues. CDR1 is PRHDT, CDR2 FYEKMQ, per germline (reference sequence). The CDR3 coding sequence is TGTGCCAGCAGCTTTGGGGCTCTAAGCCCCTACGAGCAGTACGTC. Translation: CASSFGALSPYEQYV.

The chain uses TRBV5-5 and TRBJ1-1, with D perhaps TRBD1 (6 bases). Looked up from germline, CDR1 is SGHKS and CDR2 is YYEKEE (reference sequence). This CDR3 spans 15 amino acids. With 4 bases removed from V and 7 bases from J, the gap between germline ends came to 20 bases. The chain's CDR3 is CASSAYDQGRNEAFF. The CDR3 DNA reads TGTGCCAGCAGCGCATACGACCAGGGGAGGAATGAAGCTTTCTTT.

This chain links TRBV5-6 with TRBJ2-1; TRBD1 might be the D (6 bases). Germline V lookup: CDR1 SGHDT, CDR2 YYEEEE. The CDR3 is made up of 15 amino acids. Trimming stripped 5 bases from V and 7 bases from J, with 19 bases between. CDR3 region: CASRLSLTGRNEQFF. CDR3 in DNA: TGTGCCAGCAGACTTTCCCTGACAGGTAGGAATGAGCAGTTCTTC. The entire variable domain, with the rest obtained from reference TRBV5-6 and TRBJ2-1, is as follows: DAGVTQSPTHLIKTRGQQVTLRCSPKSGHDTVSWYQQALGQGPQFIFQYYEEEERQRGNFPDRFSGHQFPNYSSELNVNALLLGDSALYLCASRLSLTGRNEQFFGPGTRLTVL.

The table lists this clonotype with a few counts. The chain carries TRBV18 and TRBJ2-1; 7 nucleotides align to TRBD1. Germline V gene data show CDR1 as KGHSH and CDR2 as LQKENI. V shed 3 bases and J 7 bases; nucleotides not matched to a gene: 9. The CDR3 is 15 residues long. CDR3 residues: CASSPGSGGRNEQFF. The CDR3 DNA reads as TGTGCCAGCTCACCGGGGTCAGGGGGAAGGAATGAGCAGTTCTTC.

The table lists this clonotype with a few counts. The rearrangement joins TRBV12-3 or TRBV12-4 to TRBJ2-7, with 8 bases matching TRBD1. This CDR3 has 12 amino acids. Trimming took 6 bases from V and 7 from J; bases not matched to a gene: 5. The CDR3 region has the DNA TGTGCCAGCAGCCCCGGACAGGGAGAGCAGTACTTC. Its protein is CASSPGQGEQYF.

This clonotype was observed a few times. The chain is built from TRBV4-1 and TRBJ1-1; D might be TRBD1 (6 bases). Trimming left V 4 bases short and J 8 bases short, with 17 bases between. Germline CDR1 MGHRA, CDR2 YSYEKL. This CDR3 has 14 amino acids. For the CDR3, the DNA is TGCGCCAGCAGCCCATCGACAGGCGGATCGGAAGCTTTCTTT. As protein: CASSPSTGGSEAFF.

This clonotype was detected only a few times. The rearrangement links TRBV5-5 to TRBJ2-3; the match to TRBD2 covers 10 bases. After removal of 1 base from V and 7 bases from J, the junction contained 6 bases not matched to a gene. This CDR3 comprises 15 residues. Germline V gene lookup returns CDR1 SGHKS and CDR2 YYEKEE (reference sequence). CDR3 protein: CASSLPLAGMYTQYF. The CDR3 DNA reads TGTGCCAGCAGCTTGCCACTAGCGGGGATGTATACGCAGTATTTT.